This T cell receptor beta chain was recorded in a study of cytomegalovirus exposure and HLA in healthy donors. Regarding the study as a whole: According to an earlier analysis, most TCR beta V segments yielded productive rearrangements about 90% or about 30% of the time. When a later analysis was performed, an Asian-associated ancestry cluster reportedly had fewer N-insertions than the roughly 690-donor mean. The investigators catalogued 150 to 200 TCR beta chains as cytomegalovirus-associated. In vitro confirmation showed three CMV-associated chains to be CMV antigen specific.

This CDR3 comprises 19 residues. CDR1 and CDR2 from the germline V gene are SGHRS and YFSETQ. Trimming removed 2 bases from V and 4 bases from J, with 25 bases in between. The PCR used 60 Vbeta and 13 Jbeta primers. Repertoires were generated with immunoSEQ multiplex PCR, while TCRdb's copy carries only in-frame clones and drops some. In the table there are roughly 250,000 clones, about four fifths of which are singletons. Turning to this clone: Its antigen is as yet unknown.

Sequenced input: PBMCs. This clonotype was obtained from a girl aged 2 to 10 in good health and CMV-seronegative. The V gene is TRBV5-1, the J gene TRBJ1-3; D is possibly TRBD1 (6 bases). This chain's CDR3 is CASSFVPGTSLIGGNTIYF. CDR3 bases: TGCGCCAGCAGCTTTGTCCCCGGGACAAGTCTCATTGGCGGAAACACCATATATTTT.